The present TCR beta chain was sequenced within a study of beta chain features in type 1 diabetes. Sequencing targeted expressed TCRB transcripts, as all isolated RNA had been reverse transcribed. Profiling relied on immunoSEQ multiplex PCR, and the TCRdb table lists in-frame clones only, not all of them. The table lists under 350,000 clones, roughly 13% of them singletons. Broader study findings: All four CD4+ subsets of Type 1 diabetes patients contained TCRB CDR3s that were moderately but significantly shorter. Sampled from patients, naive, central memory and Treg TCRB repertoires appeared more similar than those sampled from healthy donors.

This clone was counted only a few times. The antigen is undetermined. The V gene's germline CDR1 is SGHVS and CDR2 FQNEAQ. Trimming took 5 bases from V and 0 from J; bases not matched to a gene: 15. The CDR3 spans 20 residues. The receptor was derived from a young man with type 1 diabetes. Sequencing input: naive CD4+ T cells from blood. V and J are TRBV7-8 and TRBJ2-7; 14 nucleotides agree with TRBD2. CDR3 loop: CASSLTFSGLAGVSSYEQYF. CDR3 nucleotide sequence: TGTGCCAGCAGCCTAACCTTCTCGGGACTAGCGGGAGTAAGCTCCTACGAGCAGTACTTC.